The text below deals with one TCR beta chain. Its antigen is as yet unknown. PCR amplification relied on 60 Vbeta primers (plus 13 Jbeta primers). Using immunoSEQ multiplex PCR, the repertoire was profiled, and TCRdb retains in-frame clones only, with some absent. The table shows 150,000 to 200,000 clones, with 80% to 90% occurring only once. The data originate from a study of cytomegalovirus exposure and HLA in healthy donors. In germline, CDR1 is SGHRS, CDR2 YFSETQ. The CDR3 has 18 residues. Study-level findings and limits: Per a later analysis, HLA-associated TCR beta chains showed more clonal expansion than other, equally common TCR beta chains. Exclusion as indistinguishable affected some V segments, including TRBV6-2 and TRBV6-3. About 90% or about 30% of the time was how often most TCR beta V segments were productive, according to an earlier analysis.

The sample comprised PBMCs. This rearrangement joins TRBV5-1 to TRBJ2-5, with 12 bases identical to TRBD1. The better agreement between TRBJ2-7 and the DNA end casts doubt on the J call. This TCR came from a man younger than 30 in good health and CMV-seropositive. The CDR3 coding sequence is TGCGCCAGCAGCTTGGAGGGACAGGGGGCCCATTACCCCTACGAGCAGTACTTC. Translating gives CASSLEGQGAHYPYEQYF.